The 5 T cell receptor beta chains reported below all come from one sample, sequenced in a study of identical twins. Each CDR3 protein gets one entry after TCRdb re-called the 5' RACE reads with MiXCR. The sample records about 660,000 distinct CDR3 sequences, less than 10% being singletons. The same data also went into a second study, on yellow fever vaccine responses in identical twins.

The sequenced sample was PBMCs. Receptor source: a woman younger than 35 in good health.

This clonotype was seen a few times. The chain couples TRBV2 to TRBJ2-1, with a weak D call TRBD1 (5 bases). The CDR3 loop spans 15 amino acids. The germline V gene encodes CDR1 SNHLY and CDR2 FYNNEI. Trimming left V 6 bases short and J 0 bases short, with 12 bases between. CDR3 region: CASSLQDPSYNEQFF. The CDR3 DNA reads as TGTGCCAGCAGCCTACAGGATCCCTCCTACAATGAGCAGTTCTTC.

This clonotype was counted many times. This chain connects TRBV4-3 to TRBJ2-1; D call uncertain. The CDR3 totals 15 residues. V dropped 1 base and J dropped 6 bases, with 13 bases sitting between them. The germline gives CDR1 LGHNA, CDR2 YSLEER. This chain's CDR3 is CASSQGLLGLNEQFF. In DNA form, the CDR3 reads TGCGCCAGCAGCCAAGGCCTCCTCGGGCTCAATGAGCAGTTCTTC.

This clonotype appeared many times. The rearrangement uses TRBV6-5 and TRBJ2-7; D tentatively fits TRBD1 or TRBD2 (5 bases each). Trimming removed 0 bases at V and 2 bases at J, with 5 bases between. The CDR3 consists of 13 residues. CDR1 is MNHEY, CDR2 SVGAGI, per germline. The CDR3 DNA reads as TGTGCCAGCAGTTACTCGGGGGCCTACGAGCAGTACTTC. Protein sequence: CASSYSGAYEQYF.

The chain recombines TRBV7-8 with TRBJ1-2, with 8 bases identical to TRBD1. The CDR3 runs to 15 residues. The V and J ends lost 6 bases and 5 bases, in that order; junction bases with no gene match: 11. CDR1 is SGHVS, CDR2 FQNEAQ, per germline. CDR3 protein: CASSLMDRALYGYTF. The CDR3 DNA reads TGTGCCAGCAGTTTAATGGACAGGGCACTATATGGCTACACCTTC.

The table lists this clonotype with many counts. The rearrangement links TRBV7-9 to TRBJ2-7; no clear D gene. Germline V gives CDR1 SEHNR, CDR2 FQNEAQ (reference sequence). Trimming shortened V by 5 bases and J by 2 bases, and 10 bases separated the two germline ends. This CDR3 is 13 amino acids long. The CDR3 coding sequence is TGTGCCAGCAGCCCATCAGGCACCTACGAGCAGTACTTC. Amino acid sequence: CASSPSGTYEQYF.